The T cell receptor beta chain described here comes from a study of cytomegalovirus exposure and HLA in healthy donors. CDR1 SGHTA and CDR2 FQGNSA come from the germline V gene. Trimming removed 8 bases from V and 5 bases from J, with 9 bases in between. This CDR3 contains 11 residues. Primers: 60 Vbeta forward and 13 Jbeta reverse. Clones were read by immunoSEQ multiplex PCR, and TCRdb kept only the in-frame ones, dropping some. The table includes 200,000 to 300,000 clones, 82% detected once. V and J are TRBV7-2 and TRBJ2-5, with D possibly being TRBD2 (6 bases). The specimen was PBMCs. The source of this sequence is a woman aged 40 to 50 in good health and CMV-seropositive. In DNA, the CDR3 is TGTGCCAGCCTGCGGGGCGAGACCCAGTACTTC. Protein sequence: CASLRGETQYF.